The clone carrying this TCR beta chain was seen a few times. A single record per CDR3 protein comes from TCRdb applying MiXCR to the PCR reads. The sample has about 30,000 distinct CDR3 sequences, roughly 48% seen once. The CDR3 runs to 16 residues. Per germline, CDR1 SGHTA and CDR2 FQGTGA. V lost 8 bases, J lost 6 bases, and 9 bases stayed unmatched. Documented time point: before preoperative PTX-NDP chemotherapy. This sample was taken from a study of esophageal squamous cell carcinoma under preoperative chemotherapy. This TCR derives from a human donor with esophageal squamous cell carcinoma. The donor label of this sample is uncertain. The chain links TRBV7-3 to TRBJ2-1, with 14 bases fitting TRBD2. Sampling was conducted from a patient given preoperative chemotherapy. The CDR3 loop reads CASGTGTSGRANEQFF. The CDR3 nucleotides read TGTGCCAGCGGGACCGGGACTAGCGGGAGAGCCAATGAGCAGTTCTTC.